The 20 T cell receptor beta chains given below trace back to one sample, sequenced in a study of beta chain features in type 1 diabetes. Study-level results: All four CD4+ subsets of Type 1 diabetes patients contained TCRB CDR3s that were moderately but significantly shorter.

These receptors have no identified antigens. Every bit of the isolated RNA underwent reverse transcription, so sequencing read expressed TCRB transcripts. This table comes from immunoSEQ multiplex PCR, and its TCRdb copy is limited to in-frame clones, with some not included. The sample holds roughly 300,000 clones, around 15% seen once. The material sequenced was naive CD4+ T cells from blood. Source of these receptors: a man under 40 with type 1 diabetes.

This clone came up a few times. The chain couples TRBV2 to TRBJ1-1, with D possibly being TRBD1 (5 bases). CDR1 and CDR2 from the germline V gene are SNHLY and FYNNEI. This CDR3 comprises 14 residues. Trimming pared 3 bases from V and 4 bases from J, leaving 12 bases between. This CDR3 reads CASSDKSGFTEAFF. The DNA for the CDR3 is TGTGCCAGCAGTGATAAATCAGGGTTCACTGAAGCTTTCTTT. Variable domain in full (rest from reference TRBV2 and TRBJ1-1): EPEVTQTPSHQVTQMGQEVILRCVPISNHLYFYWYRQILGQKVEFLVSFYNNEISEKSEIFDDQFSVERPDGSNFTLKIRSTKLEDSAMYFCASSDKSGFTEAFFGQGTRLTVV.

Only a few counts were recorded for this clone. The V and J genes are TRBV9 and TRBJ2-1, with 7 bases lining up with TRBD2. After removal of 4 bases from V and 1 base from J, the junction contained 11 bases not matched to a gene. Germline values: CDR1 SGDLS, CDR2 YYNGEE. The length of the CDR3 is 17 residues. CDR3 loop: CASSPEVSGNSYNEQFF. CDR3 nucleotide sequence: TGTGCCAGCAGCCCAGAGGTGAGCGGGAATTCCTACAATGAGCAGTTCTTC.

The chain has TRBV5-1 and TRBJ2-1; D not certain. From germline, CDR1 is SGHRS and CDR2 YFSETQ. This CDR3 is built from 14 residues. Trimming pared 5 bases from V and 3 bases from J, leaving 12 bases between. CDR3 region: CASSLRQVYNEQFF. DNA of the CDR3: TGCGCCAGCAGTTTAAGGCAGGTCTACAATGAGCAGTTCTTC.

The table lists this clone with a few counts. V gene TRBV30 combines with J gene TRBJ2-1; 10 bases are shared with TRBD2. The CDR3 is made up of 14 amino acids. The germline CDR1 and CDR2 sequences are GTSNPN and SVGIG (reference sequence). After removal of 4 bases from V and 8 bases from J, the junction contained 8 bases not matched to a gene. CDR3 region: CAWTTWTSGYEQFF. In nucleotides, the CDR3 is TGTGCCTGGACTACATGGACTAGCGGTTATGAGCAGTTCTTC.

The J gene is TRBJ1-5, the V gene TRBV4-3; D may be TRBD1 (5 bases). Trimming cost V 0 bases and J 0 bases, with 12 bases left between them. Germline V gene lookup returns CDR1 LGHNA and CDR2 YSLEER. This CDR3 spans 17 amino acids. The chain's CDR3 is CASSQEGGAYSNQPQHF. The CDR3 DNA reads as TGCGCCAGCAGCCAAGAGGGGGGAGCCTATAGCAATCAGCCCCAGCATTTT.

A single count supports this clone. The identical CDR3 is also encoded by other nucleotide sequences in the sample. The V and J genes are TRBV9 and TRBJ2-5; perhaps TRBD2 as D (6 bases). Germline CDR1 is SGDLS and CDR2 is YYNGEE. The CDR3 runs to 15 residues. Trimming stripped 0 bases from V and 2 bases from J, with 11 bases between. The CDR3 spells CASSVGGAAQETQYF. The CDR3 DNA sequence: TGTGCCAGCAGCGTAGGCGGGGCCGCACAAGAGACCCAGTACTTC.

This clone appeared a few times. This chain joins TRBV4-1 and TRBJ2-7; 8 nucleotides agree with TRBD1. This CDR3 has 16 residues. CDR1 is MGHRA, CDR2 YSYEKL, per germline. The V gene end was trimmed by 1 base and the J gene end by 3 bases; junction bases not matched to a gene: 8. This chain's CDR3 is CASSQAPGQGYYEQYF. Written as DNA, the CDR3 is TGCGCCAGCAGCCAAGCTCCCGGACAGGGTTACTACGAGCAGTACTTC.

This chain joins TRBV28 and TRBJ2-3; 9 nucleotides match TRBD2. Germline assignment: CDR1 MDHEN and CDR2 SYDVKM. The CDR3 sequence is 15 residues long. The trim removed 7 bases at V and 5 bases at J, leaving 10 bases unmatched. The DNA of the CDR3 is TGTGCCAGCAACGCGGGAGGGCCCGGGGGAGATACGCAGTATTTT. This gives the protein CASNAGGPGGDTQYF. Complete variable domain (other parts from reference TRBV28 and TRBJ2-3): DVKVTQSSRYLVKRTGEKVFLECVQDMDHENMFWYRQDPGLGLRLIYFSYDVKMKEKGDIPEGYSVSREKKERFSLILESASTNQTSMYLCASNAGGPGGDTQYFGPGTRLTVL.

This clone was seen only a few times. The V gene is TRBV5-6, the J gene TRBJ2-4; tentative D call: TRBD2 (5 bases). The V end lost 0 bases, the J end lost 4 bases, and 8 bases lay between the germline ends. The CDR3 sequence is 14 residues long. CDR1 is SGHDT, CDR2 YYEEEE, per germline. CDR3 in DNA: TGTGCCAGCAGCTTGGAGGACTCAAAAAACATTCAGTACTTC. It specifies CASSLEDSKNIQYF. The variable domain in full, with the rest retrieved from reference TRBV5-6 and TRBJ2-4, is DAGVTQSPTHLIKTRGQQVTLRCSPKSGHDTVSWYQQALGQGPQFIFQYYEEEERQRGNFPDRFSGHQFPNYSSELNVNALLLGDSALYLCASSLEDSKNIQYFGAGTRLSVL.

This chain connects TRBV5-6 to TRBJ2-5; D is undetermined. CDR3 length equals 13 residues. The germline V and J ends were trimmed by 2 bases and 3 bases, with 8 bases remaining between them. The germline gives CDR1 SGHDT, CDR2 YYEEEE. CDR3 sequence: CASSFGVKETQYF. CDR3 nucleotide sequence: TGTGCCAGCAGCTTTGGAGTTAAAGAGACCCAGTACTTC.

V and J are TRBV2 and TRBJ2-3; 8 nucleotides line up with TRBD2. V dropped 7 bases and J dropped 6; count of bases not matched to a gene: 6. The CDR3 is made up of 13 amino acids. Germline V CDR1 and CDR2: SNHLY, FYNNEI. The CDR3 DNA follows: TGTGCCAGCAAATCGGGAGGGAGGGATACGCAGTATTTT. It codes for CASKSGGRDTQYF. The variable domain in full, completed from reference TRBV2 and TRBJ2-3, reads EPEVTQTPSHQVTQMGQEVILRCVPISNHLYFYWYRQILGQKVEFLVSFYNNEISEKSEIFDDQFSVERPDGSNFTLKIRSTKLEDSAMYFCASKSGGRDTQYFGPGTRLTVL.

This clone was detected only a few times. This chain joins TRBV7-9 and TRBJ2-7; tentatively, D is TRBD1 (6 bases). V was trimmed by 5 bases and J by 7 bases, leaving 18 bases between them. Germline V CDR1 and CDR2: SEHNR, FQNEAQ (reference sequence). The CDR3 loop spans 14 amino acids. Written as DNA, the CDR3 is TGTGCCAGCAGCCTACAGGGTTATTCGGAGGAGCAGTACTTC. Translated, it gives CASSLQGYSEEQYF.

This clone appeared a few times. The rearrangement joins TRBV27 to TRBJ2-5, with TRBD2 matching over 9 bases. The ends lost 6 bases at V and 14 bases at J; junction bases unmatched: 16. The length of the CDR3 is 14 residues. Germline lookup yields CDR1 MNHEY and CDR2 SMNVEV (reference sequence). The CDR3 loop is CASSRFLREGNLYF. CDR3 coding DNA: TGTGCCAGCAGCCGCTTTTTGCGGGAGGGCAATTTATACTTC.

This clone was seen a few times. The chain couples TRBV2 to TRBJ2-3; maybe TRBD1 (6 bases). The CDR3 is made up of 13 amino acids. Germline V CDR1 and CDR2: SNHLY, FYNNEI. V was pared by 9 bases and J by 3 bases, with 13 bases between. For the CDR3, the DNA is TGTGCCAGGAACTCACAGGGAACAGATACGCAGTATTTT. Translated, it gives CARNSQGTDTQYF.

In this sample, this clone turned up a few times. The chain links TRBV7-2 to TRBJ2-1; no reliable D call. The length of the CDR3 is 14 residues. Germline V CDR1 and CDR2: SGHTA, FQGNSA. V lost 2 bases and J 4 bases, leaving 9 bases between the germline ends. This CDR3 reads CASSLLGRYNEQFF. DNA of the CDR3: TGTGCCAGCAGCTTATTGGGCCGGTACAATGAGCAGTTCTTC.

This clone was seen more than once but under ten times. This chain connects TRBV28 to TRBJ1-5, with no clear D. The CDR3 is made up of 12 amino acids. Germline V gene lookup returns CDR1 MDHEN and CDR2 SYDVKM. V was pared by 8 bases and J by 3 bases, with 8 bases between. CDR3 DNA: TGTGCCAGCGGGAGCCTCAATCAGCCCCAGCATTTT. Protein sequence: CASGSLNQPQHF.

This chain connects TRBV28 to TRBJ2-1; 11 bases fit TRBD1. This CDR3 is built from 14 residues. The ends lost 5 bases at V and 9 bases at J; junction bases unmatched: 6. Germline CDR1 MDHEN, CDR2 SYDVKM. CDR3 protein: CASSPGQGAGEQFF. CDR3 nucleotides: TGTGCCAGCAGTCCCGGACAGGGGGCAGGTGAGCAGTTCTTC. Filled out from reference TRBV28 and TRBJ2-1, the complete variable domain reads DVKVTQSSRYLVKRTGEKVFLECVQDMDHENMFWYRQDPGLGLRLIYFSYDVKMKEKGDIPEGYSVSREKKERFSLILESASTNQTSMYLCASSPGQGAGEQFFGPGTRLTVL.

The rearrangement links TRBV10-2 to TRBJ2-1; maybe TRBD2 (6 bases). The CDR3 contains 13 residues. Germline V gene sequence: CDR1 WSHSY, CDR2 SAAADI. V lost 8 bases and J lost 9, with 17 bases in between. For the CDR3, the DNA is TGCGCCAGCGGGAGGCCCGTAATGGGTGAGCAGTTCTTC. This codes for CASGRPVMGEQFF.

The V and J genes are TRBV7-3 and TRBJ2-7; TRBD2 might be the D (6 bases). Germline-derived CDR1 and CDR2 are SGHTA and FQGTGA. The V gene lost 1 base and the J gene lost 6 bases, with 13 bases spanning the gap. This CDR3 is 14 amino acids long. As DNA, the CDR3 is TGTGCCAGCAGCTTAAGTACCGGGAGTGGCGAGCAGTACTTC. Protein: CASSLSTGSGEQYF.

The V call is TRBV7-9, the J call TRBJ2-1; 13 nucleotides align to TRBD2. Germline trimming cut 3 bases from V and 5 bases from J; bases unmatched to any gene: 1. There are 15 residues in the CDR3. Germline values: CDR1 SEHNR, CDR2 FQNEAQ (reference sequence). The CDR3 region is CASSFGTSGNNEQFF. CDR3 nucleotide sequence: TGTGCCAGCAGCTTCGGGACTAGCGGGAACAATGAGCAGTTCTTC.